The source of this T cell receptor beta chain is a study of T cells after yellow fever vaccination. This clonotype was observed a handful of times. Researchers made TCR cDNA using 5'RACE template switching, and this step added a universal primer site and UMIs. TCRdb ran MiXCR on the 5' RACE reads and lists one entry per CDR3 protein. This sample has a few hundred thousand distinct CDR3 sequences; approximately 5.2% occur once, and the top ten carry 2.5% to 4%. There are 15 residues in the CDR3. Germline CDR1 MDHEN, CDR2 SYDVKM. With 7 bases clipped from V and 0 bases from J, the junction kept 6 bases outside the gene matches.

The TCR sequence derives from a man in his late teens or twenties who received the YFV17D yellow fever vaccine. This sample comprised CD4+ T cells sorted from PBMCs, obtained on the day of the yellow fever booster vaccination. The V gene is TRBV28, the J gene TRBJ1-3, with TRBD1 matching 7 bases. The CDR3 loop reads CASTPGQISGNTIYF. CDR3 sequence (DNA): TGTGCCAGCACCCCGGGACAGATCTCTGGAAACACCATATATTTT.